A single sample is the source of the 8 T cell receptor beta chains below, sequenced in a study of blood T cell repertoires in COVID-19. Measured with immunoSEQ multiplex PCR; TCRdb has only the in-frame clones, and not every one. The sample includes around 260,000 clones, about 85% of them seen just once. The sequenced sample consisted of peripheral blood. These receptors were obtained from a human donor with COVID-19, enrolled during active disease. The donor label of this sample is uncertain.

A note on this clone: Other DNA sequences in this specimen translate into the identical CDR3. The chain recombines TRBV20-1 with TRBJ2-7; a weak D match, TRBD1 (6 bases). The V end was cut by 3 bases, the J end by 4 bases, with 7 bases between. The CDR3 has 11 residues. The germline V gene encodes CDR1 DFQATT and CDR2 SNEGSKA (reference sequence). The CDR3 sequence: CSARDSYEQYF. CDR3 coding DNA: TGCAGTGCTAGGGACAGTTACGAGCAGTACTTC.

This clone has just a few counts. The chain carries TRBV5-5 and TRBJ1-6, with TRBD1 identical over 7 bases. Trimming at V came to 3 bases and at J to 0 bases, leaving 12 bases not matched to a gene. CDR1 is SGHKS and CDR2 is YYEKEE in the germline V gene (reference sequence). The CDR3 runs 19 residues. The CDR3 region is CASSWDGTAISSYNSPLHF. The CDR3 DNA sequence: TGTGCCAGCAGCTGGGACGGGACAGCCATTAGCTCCTATAATTCACCCCTCCACTTT.

This chain joins TRBV7-9 and TRBJ1-1; possible D gene TRBD1, 6 bases. The V end lost 6 bases, the J end lost 3 bases, and 11 bases lay between the germline ends. The CDR3 is 13 amino acids. Germline V gene lookup returns CDR1 SEHNR and CDR2 FQNEAQ (reference sequence). The CDR3 here is CASRTNRDTEAFF. As DNA, the CDR3 is TGTGCCAGCAGGACTAACAGGGACACTGAAGCTTTCTTT.

Points on this clone: The same CDR3 can be traced to other DNA sequences in this sample. This CDR3 reads CASSLQGAGGYTF. CDR3 sequence (DNA): TGTGCCAGCAGTTTACAGGGGGCTGGCGGCTACACCTTC. The J gene is TRBJ1-2, the V gene TRBV28; 8 bases map to TRBD1. After removal of 2 bases from V and 8 bases from J, the junction contained 4 bases not matched to a gene. The CDR3 is 13 residues long. Germline lookup yields CDR1 MDHEN and CDR2 SYDVKM.

The rearrangement joins TRBV9 to TRBJ2-5; 10 nucleotides match TRBD1. Germline V gene data show CDR1 as SGDLS and CDR2 as YYNGEE. The CDR3 runs to 16 residues. Germline trimming cut 0 bases from V and 3 bases from J; bases unmatched to any gene: 5. CDR3 sequence: CASSVDAGTGEETQYF. In nucleotides, the CDR3 is TGTGCCAGCAGCGTAGACGCCGGGACAGGGGAAGAGACCCAGTACTTC. The full variable domain, completed using reference TRBV9 and TRBJ2-5, is DSGVTQTPKHLITATGQRVTLRCSPRSGDLSVYWYQQSLDQGLQFLIQYYNGEERAKGNILERFSAQQFPDLHSELNLSSLELGDSALYFCASSVDAGTGEETQYFGPGTRLLVL.

A single count supports this clone. The sample holds other DNA sequences that translate to the same CDR3. The CDR3 loop reads CASSQGGQPQHF. DNA for the CDR3: TGTGCCAGCAGTCAAGGAGGGCAGCCCCAGCATTTT. The rearrangement uses TRBV12-3 or TRBV12-4 and TRBJ1-5; D is undetermined. This CDR3 spans 12 amino acids. Trimming stripped 5 bases from V and 7 bases from J, with 9 bases between.

This chain joins TRBV3-1 (or the pseudogene TRBV3-2) and TRBJ2-7; tentatively, D is TRBD1 (5 bases). From germline, CDR1 is LGHDT and CDR2 YNNKEL (reference sequence). V lost 4 bases and J lost 1, with 11 bases in between. CDR3 length equals 14 residues. CDR3 in amino acids: CASSRDDSSYEQYF. DNA for the CDR3: TGTGCCAGCAGCCGAGACGACAGTTCCTACGAGCAGTACTTC.

The rearrangement links TRBV5-6 to TRBJ1-2; TRBD1 aligns across 7 bases. Germline-derived CDR1 and CDR2 are SGHDT and YYEEEE. This CDR3 has 15 amino acids. Germline trimming cut 5 bases from V and 7 bases from J; bases unmatched to any gene: 14. The CDR3 spells CASRPTGSPSSGYTF. In DNA form, the CDR3 reads TGTGCCAGCAGGCCGACAGGGTCTCCTTCCAGTGGCTACACCTTC.